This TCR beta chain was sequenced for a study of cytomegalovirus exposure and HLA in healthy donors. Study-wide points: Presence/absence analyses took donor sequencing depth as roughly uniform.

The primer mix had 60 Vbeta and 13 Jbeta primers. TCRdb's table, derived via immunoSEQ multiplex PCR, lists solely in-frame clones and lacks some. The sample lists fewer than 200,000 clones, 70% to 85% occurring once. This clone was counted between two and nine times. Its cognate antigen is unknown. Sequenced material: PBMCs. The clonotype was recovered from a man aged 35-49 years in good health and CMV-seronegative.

CDR3 coding DNA: TGCACCAGCAGCCAAGGCAGGGAGGACTATGGCTACACCTTC. Translated, it gives CTSSQGREDYGYTF. The chain combines TRBV1 with TRBJ1-2. TRBV1 is assigned pseudogene status. The CDR3 totals 14 residues.